This T cell receptor beta chain was observed in a study of cytomegalovirus exposure and HLA in healthy donors. Study-wide findings and caveats: DRB1 showed the most TCR associations and HLA-C the fewest in a later analysis, as rates varied by HLA locus. Later analysis showed most CMV-associated TCR beta chains appearing HLA-restricted. For presence/absence analyses, sequencing depth was assumed to be roughly uniform across donors. The majority of TCR sequences were rare, yet some public TCRs appeared in many donors.

It was with 60 Vbeta and 13 Jbeta primers that the PCR ran. Generated by immunoSEQ multiplex PCR, the TCRdb table keeps only in-frame clones and is missing some. The sample yields over 130,000 clones, 60% to 70% seen once. For this clone: Its antigen is not identified.

The TCR sequence derives from a woman aged 60-75 years in good health and CMV-seropositive. Sequenced sample: PBMCs.

The CDR3, as DNA: TGTGCCAGCAGCGGGAGTCGGACGGACAGCAATCAGCCCCAGCATTTT. It encodes CASSGSRTDSNQPQHF. The chain joins TRBV21-1 to TRBJ1-5. TRBV21-1 corresponds to a pseudogene. The CDR3 spans 16 residues.